This record covers a single T cell receptor beta chain. The antigen is unknown. The sample belongs to a study of shared clonotypes between healthy human individuals. Across the study: Each donor's CD8 memory used one plate, CD8 naive two, each CD4 subset three.

The CDR3 has 15 residues. Trimming removed 6 bases from V and 2 bases from J; junction bases left unmatched: 5. Germline-derived CDR1 and CDR2 are ENHRY and SYGVKD. The naive CD8 subset, CD45RO-negative cells positively selected for CCR7, excluded terminally differentiated effector memory CD45RA+ cells. Nashville, Tennessee was home to all donors, who were Caucasian adults. Study-wide results and limits: Although depth was large, rarefaction showed that sequencing of the sorted subsets was incomplete. A reduction in generation probabilities was seen for non-shared clonotypes relative to those shared by all four donors.

TCRdb's table, derived via immunoSEQ multiplex PCR, lists solely in-frame clones and lacks some. The repertoire holds about 2 million clones, approximately 95% seen once, with approximately 1% in the top ten. This clonotype was obtained from a man younger than 30 in good health. The chain carries TRBV10-3 and TRBJ2-2; 8 nucleotides match TRBD2. Sequenced sample: naive CD8+ T cells sorted from blood. CDR3 DNA sequence: TGTGCCATCAGAGCGACTAGCGAAAACACCGGGGAGCTGTTTTTT. Translated: CAIRATSENTGELFF.